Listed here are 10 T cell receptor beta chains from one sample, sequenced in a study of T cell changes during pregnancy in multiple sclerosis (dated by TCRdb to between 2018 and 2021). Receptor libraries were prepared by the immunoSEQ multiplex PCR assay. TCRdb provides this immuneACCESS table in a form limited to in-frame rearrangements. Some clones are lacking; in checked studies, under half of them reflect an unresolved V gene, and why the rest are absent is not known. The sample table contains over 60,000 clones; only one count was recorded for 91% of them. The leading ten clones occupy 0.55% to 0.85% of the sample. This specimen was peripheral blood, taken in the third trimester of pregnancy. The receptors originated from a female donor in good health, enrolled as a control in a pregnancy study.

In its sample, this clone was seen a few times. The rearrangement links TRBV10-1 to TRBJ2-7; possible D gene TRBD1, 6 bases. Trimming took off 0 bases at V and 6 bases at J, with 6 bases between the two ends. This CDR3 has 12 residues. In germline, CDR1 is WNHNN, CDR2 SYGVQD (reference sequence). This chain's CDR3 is CASSESTGEQYF. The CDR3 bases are TGCGCCAGCAGTGAGTCGACAGGCGAGCAGTACTTC.

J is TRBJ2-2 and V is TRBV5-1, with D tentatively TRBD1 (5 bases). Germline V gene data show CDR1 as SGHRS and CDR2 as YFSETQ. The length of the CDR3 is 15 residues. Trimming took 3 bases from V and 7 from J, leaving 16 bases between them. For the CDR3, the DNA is TGCGCCAGCAGCTCTTCAGGGATCTCTGGCGGGGAGCTGTTTTTT. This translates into CASSSSGISGGELFF. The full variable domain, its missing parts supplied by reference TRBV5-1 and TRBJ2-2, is KAGVTQTPRYLIKTRGQQVTLSCSPISGHRSVSWYQQTPGQGLQFLFEYFSETQRNKGNFPGRFSGRQFSNSRSEMNVSTLELGDSALYLCASSSSGISGGELFFGEGSRLTVL.

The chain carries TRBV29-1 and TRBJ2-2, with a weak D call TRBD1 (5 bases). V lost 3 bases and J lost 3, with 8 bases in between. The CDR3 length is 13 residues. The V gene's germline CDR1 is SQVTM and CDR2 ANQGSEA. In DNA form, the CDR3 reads TGCAGCGTTGATAAGGGGTACACCGGGGAGCTGTTTTTT. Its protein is CSVDKGYTGELFF.

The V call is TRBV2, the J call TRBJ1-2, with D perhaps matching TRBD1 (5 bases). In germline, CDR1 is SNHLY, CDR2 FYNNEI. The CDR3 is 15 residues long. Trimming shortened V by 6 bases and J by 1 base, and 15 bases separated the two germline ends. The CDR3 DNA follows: TGTGCCAGCAGCGAGGACACCGCCTTTAACTATGGCTACACCTTC. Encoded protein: CASSEDTAFNYGYTF.

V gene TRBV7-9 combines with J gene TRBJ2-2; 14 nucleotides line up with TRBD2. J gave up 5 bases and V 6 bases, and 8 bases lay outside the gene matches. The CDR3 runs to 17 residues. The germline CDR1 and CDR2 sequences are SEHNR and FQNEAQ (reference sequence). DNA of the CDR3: TGTGCCAGCAGAGCCGGACTAGCGGGGGGCCGGACCGGGGAGCTGTTTTTT. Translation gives CASRAGLAGGRTGELFF.

The CDR3 coding sequence is TGTGCCAGCAGCCCCGGGGCGGGGTACGGTGGCTACACCTTC. It codes for CASSPGAGYGGYTF. This sequence joins TRBV6-5 and TRBJ1-2; D possibly corresponds to TRBD1 (5 bases). The CDR3 runs to 14 residues. Germline CDR1 is MNHEY and CDR2 is SVGAGI. V lost 6 bases, J lost 7 bases, and 18 bases lay in between.

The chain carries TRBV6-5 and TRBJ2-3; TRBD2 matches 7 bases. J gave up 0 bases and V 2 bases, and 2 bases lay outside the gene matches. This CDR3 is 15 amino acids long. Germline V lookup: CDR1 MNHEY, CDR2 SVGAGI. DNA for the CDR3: TGTGCCAGCAGTTACCTGCGGGGGAGCACAGATACGCAGTATTTT. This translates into CASSYLRGSTDTQYF.

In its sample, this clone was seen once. CDR3 region: CASSRGPSSYNEQFF. The DNA of the CDR3 is TGCGCCAGCAGTAGAGGTCCGAGCTCCTACAATGAGCAGTTCTTC. This chain joins TRBV5-1 and TRBJ2-1, with D hard to call. The CDR3 totals 15 residues. Trimming took 5 bases from V and 0 from J, leaving 12 bases between them. CDR1 and CDR2 (germline): SGHRS, YFSETQ.

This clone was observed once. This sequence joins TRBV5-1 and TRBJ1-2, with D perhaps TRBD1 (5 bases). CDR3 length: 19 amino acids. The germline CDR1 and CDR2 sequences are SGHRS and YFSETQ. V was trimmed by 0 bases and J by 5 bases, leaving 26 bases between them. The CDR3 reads CASSLGGVRTRGDPYGYTF. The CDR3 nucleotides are TGCGCCAGCAGCTTGGGGGGTGTCCGCACTCGGGGGGACCCGTATGGCTACACCTTC.

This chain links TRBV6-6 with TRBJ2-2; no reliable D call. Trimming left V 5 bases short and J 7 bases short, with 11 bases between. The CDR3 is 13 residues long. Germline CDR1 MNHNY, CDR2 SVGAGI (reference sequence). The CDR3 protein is CASSPRGGGELFF. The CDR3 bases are TGTGCCAGCAGTCCCCGTGGCGGCGGGGAGCTGTTTTTT.